This entry describes one T cell receptor beta chain. Its antigen is not known. This sample is part of a study of Tregs in tolerant kidney transplant recipients. The CDR3 runs 15 residues. Losses at the gene ends were 5 bases for V and 4 bases for J; bases not matched to a gene: 8. Germline V lookup: CDR1 MNHEY, CDR2 SVGAGI. Profiling relied on immunoSEQ multiplex PCR, and the TCRdb table lists in-frame clones only, not all of them. Of about 21,000 clones in the sample, approximately 65% are singletons; the top ten hold approximately 3.7%. Study-wide results and caveats: Biological reproducibility was not directly addressed, but technical replication error appeared minimal.

The V call is TRBV6-5, the J call TRBJ2-3; 8 bases map to TRBD1. Input material: Tregs from blood cultured with allogeneic cells. The TCR sequence derives from a human donor in good health. The CDR3 nucleotides read TGTGCCAGCAGTCAACGGGACAGGCAGCCAGATACGCAGTATTTT. Amino acid sequence: CASSQRDRQPDTQYF.